This record covers a single TCR beta chain. Its specificity is unknown. The sample is drawn from a study of cytomegalovirus exposure and HLA in healthy donors. Study overall: Ancestry clustering placed roughly 86% of some 400 genotyped donors in the Caucasian-associated cluster. The study, taken as a whole, reports: Follow-up analysis found HLA locus-dependent TCR association rates, highest for DRB1 and lowest for HLA-C. A reported reduction in N-insertions relative to the approximately 670-donor mean was seen in an Asian-associated ancestry cluster in a later analysis. Among immune exposure information, only CMV serostatus was available.

The PCR ran on 60 Vbeta and 13 Jbeta primers. The data were produced by immunoSEQ multiplex PCR, yet TCRdb's version contains in-frame clones alone and is incomplete. The table has roughly 150,000 clones, 80% seen once. This CDR3 spans 15 amino acids. The V and J ends lost 3 bases and 7 bases, in that order; junction bases with no gene match: 8. Germline CDR1 and CDR2: SGHTA and FQGTGA. The chain employs TRBV7-3 and TRBJ2-2, with 7 positions matching TRBD2. Sequenced: PBMCs. The TCR sequence derives from a woman between 35 and 50 years old in good health and CMV-seronegative. Here the CDR3 DNA reads TGTGCCAGCAGCTTTCGGGCGGGAGCCCTCGGGGAGCTGTTTTTT. This encodes CASSFRAGALGELFF.